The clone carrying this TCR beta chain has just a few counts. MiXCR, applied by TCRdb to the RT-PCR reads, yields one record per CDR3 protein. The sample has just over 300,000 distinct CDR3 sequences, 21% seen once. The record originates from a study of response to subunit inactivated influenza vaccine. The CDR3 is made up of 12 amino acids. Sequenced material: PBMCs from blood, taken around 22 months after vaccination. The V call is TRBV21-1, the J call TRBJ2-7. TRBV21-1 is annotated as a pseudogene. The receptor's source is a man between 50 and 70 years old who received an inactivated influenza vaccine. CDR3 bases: TGTGCCAGCAGCAAAGACTACTACGAGCAGTACTTC. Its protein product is CASSKDYYEQYF.